The entry below gives a single T cell receptor beta chain sequence along with its context. Antigen unknown. A much larger clone lies one base from this, so it may be a read error. This entry belongs to a study of prognosis after radiotherapy for stage I lung cancer. Study-wide context: All non-small cell lung cancer patients were considered medically inoperable. Whole-study findings and limits: Lower post-radiation Shannon entropy was seen in patients who went on to develop distant metastases.

TCR beta CDR3 amplification from genomic DNA was performed by two-round multiplex PCR. First-round PCR amplification was performed with primers specific to each TRBV and TRBJ gene. Primers of the universal type were employed in the second round of PCR. One entry per CDR3 protein results from TCRdb running MiXCR on the multiplex PCR reads. The table lists tens of thousands of distinct CDR3 sequences, 32% of them singletons. The CDR3 is 15 residues long. Trimming at V came to 1 base and at J to 2 bases, leaving 5 bases not matched to a gene. Looked up from germline, CDR1 is LGHNA and CDR2 is YNFKEQ. The receptor comes from a donor of 50 years or more with non-small cell lung cancer. Here the sequenced sample was PBMCs, taken before or after stereotactic body radiation therapy (not recorded which). V gene TRBV4-2 combines with J gene TRBJ2-7; 7 nucleotides align to TRBD2. The DNA for the CDR3 is TGTGCCAGCAGCCAAGTGTCGGGAGGCACCTACGAGCAGTACTTC. Its translation: CASSQVSGGTYEQYF.